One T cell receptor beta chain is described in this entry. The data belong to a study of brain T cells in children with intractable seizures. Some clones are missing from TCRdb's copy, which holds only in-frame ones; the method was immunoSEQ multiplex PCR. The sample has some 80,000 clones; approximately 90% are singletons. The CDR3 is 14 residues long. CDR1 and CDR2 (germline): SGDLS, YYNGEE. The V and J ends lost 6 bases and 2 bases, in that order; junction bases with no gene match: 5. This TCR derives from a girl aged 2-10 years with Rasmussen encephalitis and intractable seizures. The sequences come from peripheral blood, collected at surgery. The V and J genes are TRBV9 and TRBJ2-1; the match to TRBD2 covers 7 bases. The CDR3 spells CASTSTSAYNEQFF. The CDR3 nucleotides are TGTGCCAGCACCTCTACTAGCGCCTACAATGAGCAGTTCTTC. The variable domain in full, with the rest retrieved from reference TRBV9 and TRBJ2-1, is DSGVTQTPKHLITATGQRVTLRCSPRSGDLSVYWYQQSLDQGLQFLIQYYNGEERAKGNILERFSAQQFPDLHSELNLSSLELGDSALYFCASTSTSAYNEQFFGPGTRLTVL.